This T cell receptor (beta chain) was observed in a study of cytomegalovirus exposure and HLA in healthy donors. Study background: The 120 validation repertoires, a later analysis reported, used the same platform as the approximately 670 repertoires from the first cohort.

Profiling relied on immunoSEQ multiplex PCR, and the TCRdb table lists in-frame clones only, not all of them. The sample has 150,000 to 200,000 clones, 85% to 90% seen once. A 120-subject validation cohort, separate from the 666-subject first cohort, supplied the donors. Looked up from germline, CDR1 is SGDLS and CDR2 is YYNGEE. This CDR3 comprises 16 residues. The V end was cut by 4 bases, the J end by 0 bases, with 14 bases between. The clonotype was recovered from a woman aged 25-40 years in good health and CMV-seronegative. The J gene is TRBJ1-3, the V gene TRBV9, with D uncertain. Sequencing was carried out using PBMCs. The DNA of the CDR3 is TGTGCCAGCAGCCCAGTAGGCAGGTCCTCTGGAAACACCATATATTTT. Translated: CASSPVGRSSGNTIYF. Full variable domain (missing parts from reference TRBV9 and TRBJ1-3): DSGVTQTPKHLITATGQRVTLRCSPRSGDLSVYWYQQSLDQGLQFLIQYYNGEERAKGNILERFSAQQFPDLHSELNLSSLELGDSALYFCASSPVGRSSGNTIYFGEGSWLTVV.